These 25 T cell receptor beta chains originate from one sample sequenced in a study of beta chain features in type 1 diabetes. TCRB transcripts that were expressed got sequenced, as all of the isolated RNA had been reverse transcribed. The data were produced by immunoSEQ multiplex PCR, yet TCRdb's version contains in-frame clones alone and is incomplete. Of 330,000 or so clones in the sample, about 14% were seen once. Sequencing was carried out using central memory CD4+ T cells from blood. The receptor source for this set is a man between 25 and 39 years old in good health.

This clone was seen a few times. This chain uses TRBV7-8 with TRBJ2-7; 10 bases are shared with TRBD2. This CDR3 has 13 residues. Germline V gives CDR1 SGHVS, CDR2 FQNEAQ. The V segment lost 11 bases and the J segment 7 bases; nucleotides outside the gene matches: 11. CDR3 residues: CASGAGGPREQYV. CDR3 coding DNA: TGTGCCTCCGGAGCGGGAGGGCCCAGGGAGCAGTACGTC.

This clone occurred a few times. The chain couples TRBV2 to TRBJ2-3; D might be TRBD1 or TRBD2, each matching 6 bases. Trimming pared 5 bases from V and 5 bases from J, leaving 14 bases between. Germline CDR1 is SNHLY and CDR2 is FYNNEI. The CDR3 consists of 14 residues. The CDR3 loop reads CASSLGGWGDTQYF. The CDR3 DNA follows: TGTGCCAGCAGTCTGGGGGGCTGGGGAGATACGCAGTATTTT.

This clone appeared a few times. The rearrangement links TRBV9 to TRBJ2-7; no clear D. The CDR3 has 14 residues. V lost 4 bases to trimming and J lost 1 base, with 12 bases between them. Germline V CDR1 and CDR2: SGDLS, YYNGEE. CDR3 loop: CASSPDPWSYEQYV. CDR3 DNA sequence: TGTGCCAGCAGCCCAGACCCGTGGTCCTACGAGCAGTACGTC.

This clone was counted a few times. This rearrangement joins TRBV4-1 to TRBJ2-7; 8 positions agree with TRBD1. The V gene end was trimmed by 0 bases and the J gene end by 12 bases; junction bases not matched to a gene: 7. Germline loops: CDR1 MGHRA, CDR2 YSYEKL. The CDR3 covers 13 residues. DNA for the CDR3: TGCGCCAGCAGCCAAGATAGGCAGGGGGCTCGGTACTTC. Its protein product is CASSQDRQGARYF.

This clone occurred a few times. The identical CDR3 is also encoded by other nucleotide sequences in the sample. This rearrangement joins TRBV11-2 to TRBJ2-3; D remains unclear. V was pared by 0 bases and J by 0 bases, with 7 bases between. Germline CDR1 is SGHAT and CDR2 is FQNNGV. The CDR3 contains 15 residues. The chain's CDR3 is CASSLDRGSTDTQYF. The CDR3 DNA reads as TGTGCCAGCAGCTTAGATAGAGGTAGCACAGATACGCAGTATTTT.

The chain couples TRBV9 to TRBJ2-3; the match to TRBD2 covers 7 bases. The germline V gene encodes CDR1 SGDLS and CDR2 YYNGEE. The CDR3 spans 14 residues. V shed 7 bases, J shed 4 bases, and the junction held 9 bases outside the gene matches. The CDR3 reads CASAREVGADTQYF. In DNA, the CDR3 is TGTGCCAGCGCACGGGAGGTTGGCGCAGATACGCAGTATTTT.

This clone was counted many times. The chain joins TRBV10-3 to TRBJ2-7; 11 bases are shared with TRBD1. The CDR3 totals 15 residues. After removal of 3 bases from V and 2 bases from J, the junction contained 3 bases not matched to a gene. Germline loops: CDR1 ENHRY, CDR2 SYGVKD. The CDR3 DNA reads as TGTGCCATCAGTGATGTGGGACAGGGGGCCTACGAGCAGTACTTC. Its translation is CAISDVGQGAYEQYF.

This chain uses TRBV6-5 with TRBJ2-1; 9 bases are a match to TRBD2. The junction had 3 bases not matched to a gene; V was cut back by 2 bases and J by 1 base. This CDR3 comprises 16 residues. CDR1 is MNHEY and CDR2 is SVGAGI in the germline V gene. In DNA form, the CDR3 reads TGTGCCAGCAGTTACAAAGCGGGGGGATCCTACAATGAGCAGTTCTTC. The encoded protein is CASSYKAGGSYNEQFF.

This clone occurred a few times. The chain uses TRBV5-5 and TRBJ2-7; 10 nucleotides match TRBD2. Germline trimming cut 0 bases from V and 1 base from J; bases unmatched to any gene: 7. The length of the CDR3 is 17 residues. The germline gives CDR1 SGHKS, CDR2 YYEKEE (reference sequence). Here the CDR3 reads CASSLDYPSGGSYEQYF. Here the CDR3 DNA reads TGTGCCAGCAGCTTGGACTATCCTAGCGGGGGATCCTACGAGCAGTACTTC.

This clone showed up just a few times. V usage is TRBV11-1 and J usage is TRBJ2-7; TRBD1 matches at 9 bases. The CDR3 is 17 amino acids. In germline, CDR1 is SGHAT, CDR2 FQDESV (reference sequence). After removal of 1 base from V and 2 bases from J, the junction contained 9 bases not matched to a gene. Here the CDR3 reads CASSLEGTGGRAYEQYF. The DNA for the CDR3 is TGTGCCAGCAGCTTAGAGGGAACAGGGGGCCGCGCCTACGAGCAGTACTTC.

This chain uses TRBV5-1 with TRBJ1-2; tentatively, D is TRBD1 (5 bases). The CDR3 is 15 amino acids. Looked up from germline, CDR1 is SGHRS and CDR2 is YFSETQ. V dropped 4 bases and J dropped 8 bases, with 21 bases sitting between them. The CDR3 spells CASSLGTGTPRGYTF. CDR3 nucleotide sequence: TGCGCCAGCAGCCTCGGAACCGGGACCCCTAGAGGCTACACCTTC.

The chain carries TRBV6-6 and TRBJ2-1; 10 bases map to TRBD2. Germline CDR1 and CDR2: MNHNY and SVGAGI (reference sequence). V lost 10 bases and J lost 7; bases outside the gene matches: 10. The CDR3 loop spans 14 amino acids. The CDR3 nucleotides read TGTGCCATCACCGGGACTAGCGAGGTGAATGAGCAGTTCTTC. Protein sequence: CAITGTSEVNEQFF.

A note on this clone: The sample contains more than one DNA sequence encoding this CDR3. This rearrangement joins TRBV5-1 to TRBJ2-3; no definite D call. Germline V gene lookup returns CDR1 SGHRS and CDR2 YFSETQ. Trimming cost V 1 base and J 0 bases, with 6 bases left between them. The CDR3 covers 14 residues. This CDR3 is CASSLSGSTDTQYF. The DNA for the CDR3 is TGCGCCAGCAGCTTGAGTGGAAGCACAGATACGCAGTATTTT. Full variable domain (missing parts from reference TRBV5-1 and TRBJ2-3): KAGVTQTPRYLIKTRGQQVTLSCSPISGHRSVSWYQQTPGQGLQFLFEYFSETQRNKGNFPGRFSGRQFSNSRSEMNVSTLELGDSALYLCASSLSGSTDTQYFGPGTRLTVL.

This clone was seen ten or more times. The chain joins TRBV19 to TRBJ2-1; a weak D match, TRBD2 (6 bases). V was trimmed by 2 bases and J by 9 bases, leaving 14 bases between them. Germline V gene data show CDR1 as LNHDA and CDR2 as SQIVND (reference sequence). The CDR3 is 14 residues long. The CDR3 DNA is TGTGCCAGTAGTATACGACTAGAAAGCCGTGAGCAGTTCTTC. Its translation is CASSIRLESREQFF.

The chain has TRBV11-2 and TRBJ2-7; D ambiguous. The ends were cut back, 8 bases at V and 5 bases at J, with 10 bases in the middle. CDR1 is SGHAT, CDR2 FQNNGV, per germline. The CDR3 runs 11 residues. The CDR3 region has the DNA TGTGCCAGCGCTAGAGTCCACGAGCAGTACTTC. Protein: CASARVHEQYF.

This clone came up many times. Other DNA sequences in this specimen translate into the identical CDR3. The rearrangement links TRBV9 to TRBJ2-2, with 8 bases aligning to TRBD2. CDR3 length: 15 residues. V gave up 0 bases and J gave up 6 bases; unmatched junction bases: 4. From germline, CDR1 is SGDLS and CDR2 YYNGEE. CDR3 residues: CASSVEASGPGELFF. CDR3 sequence (DNA): TGTGCCAGCAGCGTAGAGGCTAGCGGGCCCGGGGAGCTGTTTTTT.

The rearrangement uses TRBV2 and TRBJ2-5; TRBD2 matches 12 bases. This CDR3 region has 18 residues. The V gene's germline CDR1 is SNHLY and CDR2 FYNNEI. Germline trimming cut 5 bases from V and 5 bases from J; bases unmatched to any gene: 15. The CDR3 protein is CASSSRLAGVWGGETQYF. In nucleotides, the CDR3 is TGTGCCAGCAGTTCACGACTAGCGGGAGTATGGGGAGGGGAGACCCAGTACTTC.

The table lists this clone with a count of one. This chain joins TRBV6-4 and TRBJ2-2; D gene unclear. With 4 bases removed from V and 0 bases from J, the gap between germline ends came to 9 bases. CDR1 and CDR2 (germline): MRHNA, SNTAGT. The CDR3 has 15 amino acids. The CDR3 nucleotides are TGTGCCAGCAGTGCTGGCGAAACGAACACCGGGGAGCTGTTTTTT. Residues: CASSAGETNTGELFF.

This rearrangement joins TRBV2 to TRBJ1-2; 8 bases agree with TRBD1. Germline CDR1 and CDR2: SNHLY and FYNNEI. J was trimmed by 4 bases and V by 5 bases; bases with no gene match: 6. The length of the CDR3 is 14 residues. CDR3 coding DNA: TGTGCCAGCAGTTTCGACGACAGGGGCTATGGCTACACCTTC. It is translated as CASSFDDRGYGYTF. Together with reference TRBV2 and TRBJ1-2, the CDR3 gives the full variable domain: EPEVTQTPSHQVTQMGQEVILRCVPISNHLYFYWYRQILGQKVEFLVSFYNNEISEKSEIFDDQFSVERPDGSNFTLKIRSTKLEDSAMYFCASSFDDRGYGYTFGSGTRLTVV.

This clone came up many times. The chain employs TRBV7-2 and TRBJ2-5; the D gene is possibly TRBD2 (6 bases). The CDR3 is 15 amino acids. V lost 2 bases, J lost 1 base, and 11 bases lay in between. Germline V gene lookup returns CDR1 SGHTA and CDR2 FQGNSA. The CDR3 here is CASSLLAGPQETQYF. CDR3 coding DNA: TGTGCCAGCAGCTTACTCGCGGGGCCCCAAGAGACCCAGTACTTC.

The sample holds a few counts of this clone. The same CDR3 can be traced to other DNA sequences in this sample. CDR3 residues: CSAFLDTQYF. The DNA of the CDR3 is TGCAGTGCCTTTCTGGATACGCAGTATTTT. V usage is TRBV20-1 and J usage is TRBJ2-3; D is unclear. CDR1 and CDR2 from the germline V gene are DFQATT and SNEGSKA (reference sequence). The length of the CDR3 is 10 residues. Trimming left V 6 bases short and J 6 bases short, with 7 bases between.

This clone occurred a few times. The chain joins TRBV19 to TRBJ2-2; D remains ambiguous. V was shortened by 5 bases and J by 2 bases, with 9 bases between the two germline ends. From germline, CDR1 is LNHDA and CDR2 SQIVND (reference sequence). The CDR3 is made up of 14 amino acids. The CDR3 region is CASSLLTNTGELFF. The CDR3 DNA follows: TGTGCCAGTAGTTTACTGACTAACACCGGGGAGCTGTTTTTT.

The chain has TRBV10-1 and TRBJ2-7; 9 nucleotides align to TRBD1. CDR3 size: 15 residues. The germline gives CDR1 WNHNN, CDR2 SYGVQD (reference sequence). With 3 bases clipped from V and 3 bases from J, the junction kept 6 bases outside the gene matches. The CDR3 reads CASSDGGQGLYEQYF. DNA for the CDR3: TGCGCCAGCAGTGATGGGGGACAGGGACTCTACGAGCAGTACTTC.

This clone came up a few times. The gene calls are TRBV6-6 and TRBJ1-2; D is unclear. V lost 4 bases and J 4 bases, leaving 4 bases between the germline ends. Germline CDR1 MNHNY, CDR2 SVGAGI (reference sequence). This CDR3 comprises 11 residues. The CDR3 sequence is CASSSFYGYTF. DNA for the CDR3: TGTGCCAGCAGTTCCTTCTATGGCTACACCTTC.

This chain connects TRBV5-1 to TRBJ2-7; 11 bases are shared with TRBD1. CDR3 length: 14 residues. V lost 4 bases to trimming and J lost 7 bases; unmatched junction nucleotides: 7. Germline lookup yields CDR1 SGHRS and CDR2 YFSETQ. CDR3 region: CASSIGQGAKEQYV. Written as DNA, the CDR3 is TGCGCCAGCAGCATAGGACAGGGGGCTAAAGAGCAGTACGTC.